The T cell receptor (beta chain) described here comes from a study of regulatory T cells in long-lasting Graves disease. Sequencing libraries for TCR beta were prepared with iRepertoire HTBI primers and Arm-PCR of CDR3 regions. TCRdb itself ran the multiplex PCR reads through MiXCR, one entry per CDR3 protein. Of approximately 380,000 distinct CDR3 sequences listed, more than 20% are singletons. Looked up from germline, CDR1 is LGHNT and CDR2 is FRNRAP. This CDR3 region has 14 residues. Deletions cut 9 bases from V and 5 bases from J, with 19 bases between. Specified time point: persistent/refractory GD, antithyroid drugs over 5 years with positive TRAb. PBMC RNA served as the TCR library source.

The V and J genes are TRBV12-5 and TRBJ2-5; D is ambiguous. The origin of this receptor is a female donor with Graves disease. Specimen: peripheral blood mononuclear cells (PBMCs), collected when the disease was refractory, from a patient treated with antithyroid drugs. The CDR3 DNA sequence: TGTGCTAGCGCTAACTCCCGAAGGTTGGAGACCCAGTACTTC. The encoded protein is CASANSRRLETQYF.